This note documents a single TCR beta chain sequence. What it binds is not known. Reanalyzing the 5' RACE reads, TCRdb keeps one entry per CDR3 protein, without DNA. The record lists 310,000 or so distinct CDR3 sequences, of which the ten most abundant hold under 2.5%. This record belongs to a study of monozygotic twins with inflammatory bowel disease. Notes on the study in general: A lone strong IBD-associated signal or clonotype found no support.

The CDR3 contains 15 residues. This clonotype originated in a human donor with ulcerative colitis or Crohn's disease, or a healthy co-twin of an affected twin (not recorded which). The rearrangement links TRBV12-3 or TRBV12-4 to TRBJ2-1; the D call from TCRdb, TRBD1, cannot be confirmed without DNA. The sequencing sample was made of blood. CDR3 in amino acids: CASGGTGLEGDEQFF.